The 18 T cell receptor beta chains given below trace back to one sample, sequenced in a study of blood T cell repertoires in COVID-19. Profiling relied on immunoSEQ multiplex PCR, and the TCRdb table lists in-frame clones only, not all of them. In the table there are tens of thousands of clones, 75% to 90% of which are singletons. Sequenced sample: peripheral blood. Receptor source: a man in his 60s with acute or convalescent COVID-19.

The chain links TRBV27 to TRBJ1-1; no reliable D call. This CDR3 is built from 18 residues. Germline CDR1 and CDR2: MNHEY and SMNVEV (reference sequence). Trimming pared 2 bases from V and 0 bases from J, leaving 19 bases between. CDR3 sequence: CASSLTGPGGPMNTEAFF. For the CDR3, the DNA is TGTGCCAGCAGTTTAACTGGTCCAGGAGGTCCAATGAACACTGAAGCTTTCTTT.

The chain recombines TRBV2 with TRBJ2-7; maybe TRBD1 (6 bases). CDR1 SNHLY and CDR2 FYNNEI come from the germline V gene. Trimming took 6 bases from V and 5 from J, leaving 17 bases between them. CDR3 length: 14 residues. CDR3 nucleotides: TGTGCCAGCAGCTCGTCAGGGGTTCCGAACGAGCAGTACTTC. Translating it yields CASSSSGVPNEQYF.

This rearrangement joins TRBV5-1 to TRBJ2-7; the D gene is possibly TRBD1 (6 bases). This CDR3 is 14 amino acids long. V was pared by 1 base and J by 1 base, with 9 bases between. CDR1 is SGHRS and CDR2 is YFSETQ in the germline V gene. The CDR3 region has the DNA TGCGCCAGCAGCTTGATTGGGACATCCTACGAGCAGTACTTC. This codes for CASSLIGTSYEQYF.

The chain couples TRBV7-3 to TRBJ2-1; D call uncertain. V was pared by 5 bases and J by 10 bases, with 18 bases between. There are 14 residues in the CDR3. The germline gives CDR1 SGHTA, CDR2 FQGTGA. CDR3 DNA: TGTGCCAGCAGCCCCGCCGCGGCGGCGGAGGAGCAGTTCTTC. Its protein is CASSPAAAAEEQFF.

The count of this clone is one. The chain has TRBV19 and TRBJ1-3; D is unresolved. The CDR3 is 13 amino acids. The germline V gene has CDR1 LNHDA and CDR2 SQIVND (reference sequence). V gave up 5 bases and J gave up 0 bases, with 5 bases separating them. This CDR3 is CASSVLSGNTIYF. The CDR3 DNA reads as TGTGCCAGTAGTGTCCTCTCTGGAAACACCATATATTTT.

V and J are TRBV28 and TRBJ1-3; D uncertain. Germline V lookup: CDR1 MDHEN, CDR2 SYDVKM. This CDR3 has 12 residues. V lost 3 bases and J lost 4, with 4 bases in between. The CDR3 is CASSFSGNTIYF. The CDR3 DNA reads as TGTGCCAGCAGTTTTAGCGGAAACACCATATATTTT.

This clone has a single count. V is TRBV7-8 and J is TRBJ2-1; 8 bases fit TRBD2. Trimming at V came to 8 bases and at J to 4 bases, leaving 10 bases not matched to a gene. Germline CDR1 is SGHVS and CDR2 is FQNEAQ. This CDR3 is built from 15 residues. CDR3 DNA sequence: TGTGCCAGCCGCCCCGGGAGGGCCGCTTACAATGAGCAGTTCTTC. Translation gives CASRPGRAAYNEQFF.

CDR3 coding DNA: TGTGCCAGCAGGCAAACAGGTTCATTCCAAGCTTTCTTT. Protein sequence: CASRQTGSFQAFF. The chain joins TRBV3-1 (or the pseudogene TRBV3-2) to TRBJ1-1; D perhaps matches TRBD1 (5 bases). CDR1 and CDR2 (germline): LGHDT, YNNKEL (reference sequence). This CDR3 spans 13 amino acids. With 6 bases removed from V and 9 bases from J, the gap between germline ends came to 17 bases.

This clone has just one count. The chain joins TRBV12-3 or TRBV12-4 to TRBJ2-4, with 10 bases lining up with TRBD1. Trimming took 6 bases from V and 15 from J; bases not matched to a gene: 8. The length of the CDR3 is 12 residues. CDR3 nucleotide sequence: TGTGCCAGCAGGGCAGACAGGGGGCGCATGTACTTC. Protein product: CASRADRGRMYF.

The V and J genes are TRBV6-5 and TRBJ2-7, with a possible D match to TRBD1 (6 bases). Germline V CDR1 and CDR2: MNHEY, SVGAGI. The CDR3 covers 14 residues. V was cut by 7 bases and J by 2 bases, with 15 bases left in between. The CDR3 region is CASTKPGHPYEQYF. Here the CDR3 DNA reads TGTGCCAGCACCAAACCGGGACACCCCTACGAGCAGTACTTC.

The V gene is TRBV19, the J gene TRBJ1-2, with 7 bases identical to TRBD1. V was pared by 6 bases and J by 0 bases, with 1 base of the junction left unmatched. The CDR3 covers 13 residues. The germline CDR1 and CDR2 sequences are LNHDA and SQIVND (reference sequence). CDR3 loop: CASRDRANYGYTF. The CDR3 bases are TGTGCCAGTAGAGACAGGGCTAACTATGGCTACACCTTC.

The chain uses TRBV3-1 (or the pseudogene TRBV3-2) and TRBJ2-2; 8 bases fit TRBD2. The ends lost 1 base at V and 7 bases at J; junction bases unmatched: 8. CDR1 is LGHDT and CDR2 is YNNKEL in the germline V gene (reference sequence). The CDR3 sequence is 16 residues long. CDR3 in DNA: TGTGCCAGCAGCCAAGGGCCGAGCGGGAGCTTCGGGGAGCTGTTTTTT. Residues: CASSQGPSGSFGELFF.

This sequence joins TRBV2 and TRBJ2-5; possibly TRBD2 for D (6 bases). The germline V and J ends were trimmed by 7 bases and 1 base, with 16 bases remaining between them. This CDR3 contains 15 residues. The germline CDR1 and CDR2 sequences are SNHLY and FYNNEI. CDR3 loop: CASKPHGGGQETQYF. The CDR3 coding sequence is TGTGCCAGCAAACCCCATGGGGGAGGCCAAGAGACCCAGTACTTC.

This clone has only a few counts. V usage is TRBV19 and J usage is TRBJ1-2, with 9 bases aligning to TRBD1. The CDR3 totals 16 residues. The V gene's germline CDR1 is LNHDA and CDR2 SQIVND (reference sequence). V trimming: 9 bases; J trimming: 0 bases; junction bases outside the gene matches: 11. This CDR3 reads CASSRDRVIPNYGYTF. CDR3 nucleotides: TGTGCCAGCTCCCGGGACAGGGTGATCCCTAACTATGGCTACACCTTC. The full variable domain, completed using reference TRBV19 and TRBJ1-2, is DGGITQSPKYLFRKEGQNVTLSCEQNLNHDAMYWYRQDPGQGLRLIYYSQIVNDFQKGDIAEGYSVSREKKESFPLTVTSAQKNPTAFYLCASSRDRVIPNYGYTFGSGTRLTVV.

Here the CDR3 DNA reads TGTGCCAGCGTGCCAGATTATGGCTACACCTTC. Its translation: CASVPDYGYTF. The chain joins TRBV2 to TRBJ1-2; D is undetermined. The CDR3 contains 11 residues. The germline V gene has CDR1 SNHLY and CDR2 FYNNEI. The V and J ends lost 8 bases and 5 bases respectively, with 9 bases between them. Combining the CDR3 with reference TRBV2 and TRBJ1-2 gives the whole variable domain EPEVTQTPSHQVTQMGQEVILRCVPISNHLYFYWYRQILGQKVEFLVSFYNNEISEKSEIFDDQFSVERPDGSNFTLKIRSTKLEDSAMYFCASVPDYGYTFGSGTRLTVV.

The chain has TRBV7-3 and TRBJ2-2; 10 bases match TRBD2. The germline V gene has CDR1 SGHTA and CDR2 FQGTGA. CDR3 length: 16 amino acids. J gave up 4 bases and V 5 bases, and 7 bases lay outside the gene matches. This chain's CDR3 is CASSATSGMGTGELFF. In nucleotides, the CDR3 is TGTGCCAGCAGCGCTACTAGCGGGATGGGCACCGGGGAGCTGTTTTTT.

The chain employs TRBV5-1 and TRBJ1-2, with 7 bases aligning to TRBD1. The CDR3 is 15 amino acids. CDR1 SGHRS and CDR2 YFSETQ come from the germline V gene. With V trimmed by 2 bases and J by 8 bases, 12 bases remained unmatched. The CDR3 sequence is CASSFTGAGWDGYTF. The CDR3, as DNA: TGCGCCAGCAGCTTTACAGGGGCTGGGTGGGACGGCTACACCTTC.

The chain carries TRBV4-3 and TRBJ1-6; a possible D gene is TRBD1 (5 bases). The germline CDR1 and CDR2 sequences are LGHNA and YSLEER. The CDR3 length is 14 residues. Trimming shortened V by 0 bases and J by 14 bases, and 14 bases separated the two germline ends. CDR3: CASSQEADIGSLHF. CDR3 DNA sequence: TGCGCCAGCAGCCAAGAGGCGGACATTGGATCCCTCCACTTT.